The 19 T cell receptor beta chains listed next were all sequenced from one sample in a study of CD8 T cells in ankylosing spondylitis. The antigens for these receptors are not known. TCRdb reanalysed the 5' RACE reads using MiXCR and keeps one entry per CDR3 protein. The table has fewer than 450,000 distinct CDR3 sequences, approximately 17% seen once; the top ten hold 0.85% to 1.3%. The study, taken as a whole, reports: One TCR beta motif, made up of eight or nine highly homologous variants, appeared characteristic of ankylosing spondylitis blood.

The specimen sequenced was blood, either unsorted or a sorted T cell fraction (not recorded which). Every receptor here comes from a male donor with ankylosing spondylitis.

V gene TRBV10-3 combines with J gene TRBJ2-3; D remains unclear. Trimming took off 1 base at V and 4 bases at J, with 3 bases between the two ends. The germline CDR1 and CDR2 sequences are ENHRY and SYGVKD. The CDR3 runs 12 residues. The CDR3 sequence is CAISEFADTQYF. The CDR3, as DNA: TGTGCCATCAGTGAGTTCGCAGATACGCAGTATTTT.

The rearrangement links TRBV2 to TRBJ1-5; tentatively, D is TRBD1 (5 bases). V was pared by 6 bases and J by 0 bases, with 12 bases between. CDR3 size: 15 residues. Germline V CDR1 and CDR2: SNHLY, FYNNEI. CDR3 protein: CASRGIGHSNQPQHF. CDR3 sequence (DNA): TGTGCCAGCAGGGGGATTGGACATAGCAATCAGCCCCAGCATTTT.

The gene calls are TRBV27 and TRBJ2-1; 9 bases line up with TRBD2. This CDR3 is 14 amino acids long. The V gene end was trimmed by 6 bases and the J gene end by 7 bases; junction bases not matched to a gene: 7. CDR1 MNHEY and CDR2 SMNVEV come from the germline V gene (reference sequence). The CDR3 is CASRRSAGGNEQFF. For the CDR3, the DNA is TGTGCCAGCAGGAGGTCAGCGGGGGGAAATGAGCAGTTCTTC.

This clonotype appeared many times. V usage is TRBV20-1 and J usage is TRBJ2-7; the match to TRBD2 covers 10 bases. V trimming: 3 bases; J trimming: 6 bases; junction bases outside the gene matches: 8. The CDR3 is 14 residues long. Germline V gene sequence: CDR1 DFQATT, CDR2 SNEGSKA (reference sequence). The CDR3 bases are TGCAGTGCTAGGAAGACTAGCGGGTCGAGCGAGCAGTACTTC. Translated, it gives CSARKTSGSSEQYF.

This clonotype was found a few times. The gene calls are TRBV2 and TRBJ1-1; D perhaps matches TRBD1 (5 bases). Per the germline V gene, CDR1 is SNHLY and CDR2 is FYNNEI. Trimming pared 7 bases from V and 3 bases from J, leaving 18 bases between. This CDR3 region has 15 residues. As DNA, the CDR3 is TGTGCCAGCACGTTCGTCCAGGGTTTTGACACTGAAGCTTTCTTT. Translation: CASTFVQGFDTEAFF. The full variable domain, with the rest looked up from reference TRBV2 and TRBJ1-1, is EPEVTQTPSHQVTQMGQEVILRCVPISNHLYFYWYRQILGQKVEFLVSFYNNEISEKSEIFDDQFSVERPDGSNFTLKIRSTKLEDSAMYFCASTFVQGFDTEAFFGQGTRLTVV.

This clonotype occurred a few times. The rearrangement joins TRBV4-3 to TRBJ2-5; possible D gene TRBD1, 6 bases. The CDR3 length is 15 residues. Germline CDR1 LGHNA, CDR2 YSLEER. Trimming took off 0 bases at V and 1 base at J, with 9 bases between the two ends. CDR3 DNA sequence: TGCGCCAGCAGCCAAGATTTGGGGGCCCAAGAGACCCAGTACTTC. Translation: CASSQDLGAQETQYF.

The chain has TRBV21-1 and TRBJ2-2. TRBV21-1 is a documented pseudogene. The CDR3 contains 17 residues. In DNA, the CDR3 is TGTGCCAGCAGCAAAATACCACGCAGGTGGAACACCGGGGAGCTGTTTTTT. This codes for CASSKIPRRWNTGELFF.

The rearrangement links TRBV5-1 to TRBJ2-3; D is unresolved. Per germline, CDR1 SGHRS and CDR2 YFSETQ. The CDR3 contains 15 residues. Trimming took 0 bases from V and 1 from J, leaving 9 bases between them. The CDR3 reads CASSLGSRRTDTQYF. The CDR3 DNA reads as TGCGCCAGCAGCTTGGGATCAAGGCGCACAGATACGCAGTATTTT.

The table lists this clonotype with a few counts. The rearrangement links TRBV20-1 to TRBJ1-1; D may be TRBD1 (6 bases). The CDR3 contains 11 residues. V dropped 6 bases and J dropped 6 bases, with 11 bases sitting between them. Germline CDR1 and CDR2: DFQATT and SNEGSKA (reference sequence). CDR3 in amino acids: CSAVPGAEAFF. As DNA, the CDR3 is TGCAGTGCCGTCCCAGGGGCTGAAGCTTTCTTT.

J is TRBJ2-7 and V is TRBV2; D unclear. V shed 6 bases and J shed 2 bases, with 8 bases lying between them. Germline CDR1 SNHLY, CDR2 FYNNEI. The CDR3 has 12 residues. CDR3 loop: CASRDGPYEQYF. Written as DNA, the CDR3 is TGTGCCAGCAGGGACGGCCCCTACGAGCAGTACTTC.

Regarding this clonotype: The germline gene is not matched at one end of the junction; a read error may be the cause. CDR3 in amino acids: CASSYWTGRLNTEAFF. In DNA form, the CDR3 reads TGTGCCAGCAGCTACTGGACAGGGAGGTTGAACACTGAAGCTTTCTTT. This chain joins TRBV6-2 or TRBV6-3 and TRBJ1-1; the match to TRBD1 covers 8 bases. The length of the CDR3 is 16 residues. Germline V gives CDR1 MNHEY, CDR2 SVGEGT.

This clonotype came up a few times. The genes are TRBV25-1 and TRBJ2-1, with 13 bases that match TRBD2. Losses at the gene ends were 2 bases for V and 7 bases for J; bases not matched to a gene: 8. Germline lookup yields CDR1 MGHDK and CDR2 SYGVNS. CDR3 length equals 17 residues. This CDR3 reads CASSETSGRGQGNEQFF. CDR3 DNA sequence: TGTGCCAGCAGTGAAACTAGCGGGAGGGGGCAGGGGAATGAGCAGTTCTTC. The full variable domain, rest sourced from reference TRBV25-1 and TRBJ2-1, is EADIYQTPRYLVIGTGKKITLECSQTMGHDKMYWYQQDPGMELHLIHYSYGVNSTEKGDLSSESTVSRIRTEHFPLTLESARPSHTSQYLCASSETSGRGQGNEQFFGPGTRLTVL.

The chain couples TRBV27 to TRBJ2-7; 10 bases are a match to TRBD1. J was trimmed by 4 bases and V by 6 bases; bases with no gene match: 9. Germline CDR1 MNHEY, CDR2 SMNVEV (reference sequence). The CDR3 has 15 residues. The chain's CDR3 is CASRTKGTGAYEQYF. In DNA form, the CDR3 reads TGTGCCAGCAGAACAAAGGGGACAGGGGCATACGAGCAGTACTTC.

The chain joins TRBV5-1 to TRBJ2-3; 7 positions match TRBD1. Germline V gene lookup returns CDR1 SGHRS and CDR2 YFSETQ. The CDR3 is 15 amino acids. Trimming cost V 3 bases and J 0 bases; bases outside gene matches: 4. The CDR3 sequence: CASSSRGLSTDTQYF. The CDR3 nucleotides read TGCGCCAGCAGCTCTAGGGGGCTAAGCACAGATACGCAGTATTTT.

The chain employs TRBV7-9 and TRBJ2-7; perhaps D is TRBD1 or TRBD2 (5 bases each). CDR3 length: 13 amino acids. Germline lookup yields CDR1 SEHNR and CDR2 FQNEAQ (reference sequence). V was cut by 8 bases and J by 6 bases, with 17 bases left in between. The CDR3 nucleotides are TGTGCCAGCGGCAAGAGGGTGGGGGTCGAGCAGTACTTC. This translates into CASGKRVGVEQYF. Full variable domain (outside the CDR3, taken from reference TRBV7-9 and TRBJ2-7): DTGVSQNPRHKITKRGQNVTFRCDPISEHNRLYWYRQTLGQGPEFLTYFQNEAQLEKSRLLSDRFSAERPKGSFSTLEIQRTEQGDSAMYLCASGKRVGVEQYFGPGTRLTVT.

The chain combines TRBV3-1 with TRBJ2-1; D perhaps matches TRBD2 (6 bases). This CDR3 region has 13 residues. CDR1 and CDR2 (germline): LGHDT, YNNKEL (reference sequence). V shed 1 base and J shed 7 bases, with 8 bases lying between them. The CDR3 DNA reads TGTGCCAGCAGCCAAGGACTAGTTAATGAGCAGTTCTTC. It specifies CASSQGLVNEQFF.

This clonotype was seen a handful of times. This chain links TRBV3-1 with TRBJ2-7; perhaps D is TRBD1 or TRBD2 (5 bases each). With 2 bases removed from V and 2 bases from J, the gap between germline ends came to 19 bases. The V gene's germline CDR1 is LGHDT and CDR2 YNNKEL (reference sequence). The CDR3 runs 17 residues. CDR3 sequence (DNA): TGTGCCAGCAGCCAACGGACGGGGCGTGGGCAAACCTACGAGCAGTACTTC. Translation gives CASSQRTGRGQTYEQYF.

This clonotype came up a few times. The V gene is TRBV7-2, the J gene TRBJ2-1, with 7 bases aligning to TRBD2. CDR3 size: 15 residues. The germline V gene has CDR1 SGHTA and CDR2 FQGNSA. After removal of 5 bases from V and 7 bases from J, the junction contained 11 bases not matched to a gene. Here the CDR3 DNA reads TGTGCCAGCAGCCGATCACTAGCGAGTTGGAATGAGCAGTTCTTC. This encodes CASSRSLASWNEQFF.

The chain combines TRBV19 with TRBJ2-5; D uncertain. Germline V gene lookup returns CDR1 LNHDA and CDR2 SQIVND (reference sequence). The CDR3 runs to 16 residues. The germline V and J ends were trimmed by 10 bases and 0 bases, with 21 bases remaining between them. The CDR3 sequence: CAKRSEMTEYQETQYF. The DNA of the CDR3 is TGTGCCAAACGGTCGGAAATGACCGAGTACCAAGAGACCCAGTACTTC.